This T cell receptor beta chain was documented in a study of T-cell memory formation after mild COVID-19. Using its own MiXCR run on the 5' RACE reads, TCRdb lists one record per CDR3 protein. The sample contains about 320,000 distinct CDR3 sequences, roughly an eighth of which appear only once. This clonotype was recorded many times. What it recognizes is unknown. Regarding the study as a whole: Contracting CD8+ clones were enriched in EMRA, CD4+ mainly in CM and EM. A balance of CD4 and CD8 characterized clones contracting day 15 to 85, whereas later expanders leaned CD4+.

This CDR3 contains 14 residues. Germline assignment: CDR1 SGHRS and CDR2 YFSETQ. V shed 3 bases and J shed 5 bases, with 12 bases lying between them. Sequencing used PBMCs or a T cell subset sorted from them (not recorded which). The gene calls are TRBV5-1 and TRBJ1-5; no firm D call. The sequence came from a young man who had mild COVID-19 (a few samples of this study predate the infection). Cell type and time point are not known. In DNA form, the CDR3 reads TGCGCCAGCAGCTCCGTCGGCGGAGATCAGCCCCAGCATTTT. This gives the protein CASSSVGGDQPQHF.